This TCR beta chain came from a study of blood T cell repertoires in COVID-19. The wider study: The origin of the acute and convalescent COVID-19 samples was the United States, Italy and Spain. Sample material is recorded as cDNA or gDNA derived from T cells, B-cell-depleted T cells, or PBMCs.

Authors' data handling: Amplifying reference gene primers gave estimates of nucleated cell counts. Sequencing was performed with immunoSEQ multiplex PCR; in TCRdb, only in-frame clones are kept and a portion is missing. V, J and clone size derive from that table, while D and trimming were established from the DNA sequence. The sample records fewer than 90,000 clones, approximately 84% being singletons. Trimming cost V 5 bases and J 5 bases; bases outside gene matches: 6. The germline V gene encodes CDR1 SGHTA and CDR2 FQGNSA. The CDR3 totals 15 residues. The sequence was collected from a man aged 65 to 85 with acute or convalescent COVID-19. The sample comprised peripheral blood. The chain joins TRBV7-2 to TRBJ2-3; TRBD2 aligns across 11 bases. The CDR3 region is CASSPSGGLVDTQYF. Written as DNA, the CDR3 is TGTGCCAGCAGCCCTAGCGGGGGGCTGGTAGATACGCAGTATTTT.